This TCR beta chain was recorded in a study of blood T cell repertoires in COVID-19. Using immunoSEQ multiplex PCR, the repertoire was profiled, and TCRdb retains in-frame clones only, with some absent. The table shows approximately 230,000 clones, with over 75% occurring only once. Participants were aged roughly 18 to 95 years, lived in 24 US areas, and enrolled virtually. Donors of Cohort 3 who recovered were those that had two negative PCRs, clearance, or symptom resolution. Germline loops: CDR1 SEHNR, CDR2 FQNEAQ (reference sequence). V shed 5 bases and J 4 bases; nucleotides not matched to a gene: 16. This CDR3 is 17 amino acids long. This clone was counted a few times.

This receptor was identified in a man between 18 and 29 years old who had recovered from COVID-19. The genes are TRBV7-9 and TRBJ1-1, with 7 bases aligning to TRBD1. What was sequenced was PBMCs or T cells enriched from blood (not recorded which). In DNA, the CDR3 is TGTGCCAGCAGCCCACGGACAGGCCGACATGGTCCCACTGAAGCTTTCTTT. As protein: CASSPRTGRHGPTEAFF. The full variable domain, rest sourced from reference TRBV7-9 and TRBJ1-1, is DTGVSQNPRHKITKRGQNVTFRCDPISEHNRLYWYRQTLGQGPEFLTYFQNEAQLEKSRLLSDRFSAERPKGSFSTLEIQRTEQGDSAMYLCASSPRTGRHGPTEAFFGQGTRLTVV.